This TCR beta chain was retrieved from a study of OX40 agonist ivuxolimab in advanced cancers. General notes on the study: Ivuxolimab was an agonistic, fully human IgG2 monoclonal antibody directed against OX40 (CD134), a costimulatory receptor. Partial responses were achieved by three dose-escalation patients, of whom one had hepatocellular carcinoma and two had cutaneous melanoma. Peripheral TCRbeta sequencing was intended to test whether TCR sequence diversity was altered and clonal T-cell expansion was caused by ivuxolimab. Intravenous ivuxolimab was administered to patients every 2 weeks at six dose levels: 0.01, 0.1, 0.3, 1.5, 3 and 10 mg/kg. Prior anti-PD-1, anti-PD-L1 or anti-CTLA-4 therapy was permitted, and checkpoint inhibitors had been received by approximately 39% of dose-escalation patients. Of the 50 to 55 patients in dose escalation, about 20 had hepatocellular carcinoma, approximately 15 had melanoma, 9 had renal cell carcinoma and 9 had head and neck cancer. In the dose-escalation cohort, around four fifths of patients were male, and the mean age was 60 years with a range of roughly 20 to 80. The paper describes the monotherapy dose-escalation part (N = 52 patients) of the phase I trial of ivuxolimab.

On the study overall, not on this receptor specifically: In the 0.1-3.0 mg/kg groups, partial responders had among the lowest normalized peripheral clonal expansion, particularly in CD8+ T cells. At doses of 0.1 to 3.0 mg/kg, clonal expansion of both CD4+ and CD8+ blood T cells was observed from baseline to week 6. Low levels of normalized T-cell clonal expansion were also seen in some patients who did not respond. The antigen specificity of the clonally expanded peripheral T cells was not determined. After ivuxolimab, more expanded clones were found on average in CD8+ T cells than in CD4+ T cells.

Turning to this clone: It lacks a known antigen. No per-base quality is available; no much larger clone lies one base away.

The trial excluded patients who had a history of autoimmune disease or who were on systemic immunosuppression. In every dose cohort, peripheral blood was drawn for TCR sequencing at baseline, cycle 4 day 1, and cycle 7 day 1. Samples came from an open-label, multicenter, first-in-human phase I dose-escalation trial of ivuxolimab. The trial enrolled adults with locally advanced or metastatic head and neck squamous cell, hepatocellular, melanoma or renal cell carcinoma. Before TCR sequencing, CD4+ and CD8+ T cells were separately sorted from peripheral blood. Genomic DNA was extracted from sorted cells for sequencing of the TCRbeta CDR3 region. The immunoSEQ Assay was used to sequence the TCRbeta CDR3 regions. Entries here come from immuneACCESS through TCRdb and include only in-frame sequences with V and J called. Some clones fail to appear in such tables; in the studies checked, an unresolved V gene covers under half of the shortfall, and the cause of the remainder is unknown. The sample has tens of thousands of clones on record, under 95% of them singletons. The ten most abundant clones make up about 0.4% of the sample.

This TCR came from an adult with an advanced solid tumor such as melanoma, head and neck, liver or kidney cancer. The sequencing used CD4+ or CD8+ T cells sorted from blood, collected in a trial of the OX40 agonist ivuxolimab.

At the DNA level, the sequence is TGTGCCAGCAGCGGGTACGGACTAGGATCGGGGGAGCAGTACTTC. It specifies CASSGYGLGSGEQYF. The chain links TRBV7-8 with TRBJ2-7; TRBD2 matches 7 bases in the middle. V ends up 5 bases short and J 7 bases short, with an unmatched junction base count of 14. The CDR3, cysteine through phenylalanine, is 15 amino acids long. Only CDR3 DNA remains: 45 bases, in frame from the first base. The germline V gene provides CDR1 SGHVS and CDR2 FQNEAQ.